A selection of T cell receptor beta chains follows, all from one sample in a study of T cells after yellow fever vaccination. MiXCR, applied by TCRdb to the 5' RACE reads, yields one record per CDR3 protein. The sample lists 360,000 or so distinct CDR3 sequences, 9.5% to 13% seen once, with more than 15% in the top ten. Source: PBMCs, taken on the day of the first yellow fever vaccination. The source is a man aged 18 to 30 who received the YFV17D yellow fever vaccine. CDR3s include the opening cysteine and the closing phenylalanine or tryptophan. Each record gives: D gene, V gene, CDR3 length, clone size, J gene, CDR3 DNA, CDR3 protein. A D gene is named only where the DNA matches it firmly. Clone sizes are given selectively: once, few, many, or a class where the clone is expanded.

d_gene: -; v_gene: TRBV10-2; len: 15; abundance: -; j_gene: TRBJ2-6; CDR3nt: TGCGCCAGCAGGCTTTCAGACTCTGGGGCCAACGTCCTGACTTTC; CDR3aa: CASRLSDSGANVLTF
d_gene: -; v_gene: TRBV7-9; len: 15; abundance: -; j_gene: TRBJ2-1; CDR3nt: TGTGCCAGCAGCTTAAAGGGATCAACCTACAATGAGCAGTTCTTC; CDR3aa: CASSLKGSTYNEQFF
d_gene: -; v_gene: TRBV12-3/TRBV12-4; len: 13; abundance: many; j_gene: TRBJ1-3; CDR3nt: TGTGCCAGCAGTCGGGAGATGGGAAACACCATATATTTT; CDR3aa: CASSREMGNTIYF
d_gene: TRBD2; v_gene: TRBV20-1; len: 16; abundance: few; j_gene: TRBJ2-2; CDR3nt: TGCAGTGCTAGGTCCTCGGGGAGGGTCGGTACCGGGGAGCTGTTTTTT; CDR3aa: CSARSSGRVGTGELFF
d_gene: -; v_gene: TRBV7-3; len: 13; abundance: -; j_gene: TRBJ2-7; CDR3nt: TGTGCCAGCAGCTTAAGGCGGGGGCAGGAGCAGTACTTC; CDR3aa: CASSLRRGQEQYF
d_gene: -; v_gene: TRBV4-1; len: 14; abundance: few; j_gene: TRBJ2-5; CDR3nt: TGCGCCAGCAGCCAAGAAGGGGCTAGCTCCCCCCAGTACTTC; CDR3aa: CASSQEGASSPQYF
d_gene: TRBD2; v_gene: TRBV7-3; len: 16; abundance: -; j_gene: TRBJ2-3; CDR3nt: TGTGCCAGCAGCCTGTGGGCTAGCGGGGTATTCGATACGCAGTATTTT; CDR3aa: CASSLWASGVFDTQYF
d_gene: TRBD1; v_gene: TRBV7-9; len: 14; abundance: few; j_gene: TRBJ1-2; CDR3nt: TGTGCCAGCAGCCCAGGACAGGATTTGGTCGGCTGCACCTTC; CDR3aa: CASSPGQDLVGCTF
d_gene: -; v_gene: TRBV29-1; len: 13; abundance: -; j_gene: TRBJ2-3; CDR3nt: TGCAGCGCCGGACGTACTAGCACAGATACGCAGTATTTT; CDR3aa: CSAGRTSTDTQYF
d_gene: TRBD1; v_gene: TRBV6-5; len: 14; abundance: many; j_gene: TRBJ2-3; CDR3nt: TGTGCCAGCAGACAGGGGTGGAGCACAGATACGCAGTATTTT; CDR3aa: CASRQGWSTDTQYF
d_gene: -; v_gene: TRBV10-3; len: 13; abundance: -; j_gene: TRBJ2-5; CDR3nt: TGTGCCATCAGTGTTGGCAGGGAAGAGACCCAGTACTTC; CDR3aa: CAISVGREETQYF
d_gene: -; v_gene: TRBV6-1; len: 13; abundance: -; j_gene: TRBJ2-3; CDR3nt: TGTGCCAGCAGTGCAGGGATGGCAGATACGCAGTATTTT; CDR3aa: CASSAGMADTQYF
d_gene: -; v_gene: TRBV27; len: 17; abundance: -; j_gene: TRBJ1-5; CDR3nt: TGTGCCAGCAGTTTAGGTTTTGGCAGGGTAAGCAATCAGCCCCAGCATTTT; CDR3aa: CASSLGFGRVSNQPQHF
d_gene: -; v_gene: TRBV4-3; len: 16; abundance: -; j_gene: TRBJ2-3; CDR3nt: TGCGCCAGCAGCCAAGAGTGGGGGGGGCGCACAGATACGCAGTATTTT; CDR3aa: CASSQEWGGRTDTQYF
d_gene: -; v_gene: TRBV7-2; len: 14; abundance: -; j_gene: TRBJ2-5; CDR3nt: TGTGCCAGCAGCTTCAATGCGGAGCGGGAGACCCAGTACTTC; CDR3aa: CASSFNAERETQYF
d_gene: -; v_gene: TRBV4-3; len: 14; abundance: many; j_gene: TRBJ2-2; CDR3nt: TGCGCCAGCAGCCCTCCGCCGCCCACCGGGGAGCTGTTTTTT; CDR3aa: CASSPPPPTGELFF
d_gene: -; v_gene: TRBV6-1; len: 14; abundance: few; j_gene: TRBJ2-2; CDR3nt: TGTGCCAGCAGGGGGCGGATAAACACCGGGGAGCTGTTTTTT; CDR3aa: CASRGRINTGELFF
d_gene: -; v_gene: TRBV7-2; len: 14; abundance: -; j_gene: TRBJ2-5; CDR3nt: TGTGCCAGCAGCTTAAACGGACGGAAAGAGACCCAGTACTTC; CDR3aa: CASSLNGRKETQYF
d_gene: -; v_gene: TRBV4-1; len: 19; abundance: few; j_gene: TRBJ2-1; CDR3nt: TGCGCCAGCAGCCGGGCCGGGGGTAGTCAAAATGTAATCGGCAATGAGCAGTTCTTC; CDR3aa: CASSRAGGSQNVIGNEQFF
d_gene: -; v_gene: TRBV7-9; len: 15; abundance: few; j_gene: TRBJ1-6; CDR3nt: TGTGCCAGCACCGGGCCCGGCTCCTATAATTCACCCCTCCACTTT; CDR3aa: CASTGPGSYNSPLHF
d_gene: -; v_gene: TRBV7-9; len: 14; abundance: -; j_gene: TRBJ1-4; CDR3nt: TGTGCCAGCAGCCAAACAAACGGGGGTGAAAAACTGTTTTTT; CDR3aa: CASSQTNGGEKLFF
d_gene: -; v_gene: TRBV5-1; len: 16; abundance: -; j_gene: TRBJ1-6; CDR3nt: TGCGCCAGCAGCGGGGGGGGAACAGGAGTAAATTCACCCCTCCACTTT; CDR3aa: CASSGGGTGVNSPLHF
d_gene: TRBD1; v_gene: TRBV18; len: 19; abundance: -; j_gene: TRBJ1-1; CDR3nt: TGTGCCAGCTCTCCGCCCCCGGGACAGCTACCCGGAGGGAACACTGAAGCTTTCTTT; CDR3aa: CASSPPPGQLPGGNTEAFF
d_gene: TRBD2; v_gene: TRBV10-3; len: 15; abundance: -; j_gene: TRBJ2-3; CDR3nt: TGTGCCATCAGCGCCGGGACTAGCGACACAGATACGCAGTATTTT; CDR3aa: CAISAGTSDTDTQYF
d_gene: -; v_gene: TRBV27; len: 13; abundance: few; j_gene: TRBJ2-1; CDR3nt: TGTGCCAGCCGATCTAGCTCCTACAATGAGCAGTTCTTC; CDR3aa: CASRSSSYNEQFF
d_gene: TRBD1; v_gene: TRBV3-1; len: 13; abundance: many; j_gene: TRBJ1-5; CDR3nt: TGTGCCAGTTCACAGGGGCCGGAGCAGCCCCAGCATTTT; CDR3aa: CASSQGPEQPQHF